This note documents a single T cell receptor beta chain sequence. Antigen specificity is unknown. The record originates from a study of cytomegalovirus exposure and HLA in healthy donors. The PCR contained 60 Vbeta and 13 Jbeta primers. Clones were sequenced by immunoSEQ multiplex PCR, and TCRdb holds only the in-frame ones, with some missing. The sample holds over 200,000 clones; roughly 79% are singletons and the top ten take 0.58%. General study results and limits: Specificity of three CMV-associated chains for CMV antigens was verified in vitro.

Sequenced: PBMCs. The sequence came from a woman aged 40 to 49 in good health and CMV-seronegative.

The CDR3 DNA is TGCGCCAGCAGCCAAGACGTCCGCGGGGGGACCGGGCAGTACTTC. It specifies CASSQDVRGGTGQYF. The J gene is TRBJ2-7, the V gene TRBV4-3, with 8 positions matching TRBD2. Per the germline V gene, CDR1 is LGHNA and CDR2 is YSLEER. The ends lost 0 bases at V and 9 bases at J; junction bases unmatched: 10. The CDR3 runs 15 residues.